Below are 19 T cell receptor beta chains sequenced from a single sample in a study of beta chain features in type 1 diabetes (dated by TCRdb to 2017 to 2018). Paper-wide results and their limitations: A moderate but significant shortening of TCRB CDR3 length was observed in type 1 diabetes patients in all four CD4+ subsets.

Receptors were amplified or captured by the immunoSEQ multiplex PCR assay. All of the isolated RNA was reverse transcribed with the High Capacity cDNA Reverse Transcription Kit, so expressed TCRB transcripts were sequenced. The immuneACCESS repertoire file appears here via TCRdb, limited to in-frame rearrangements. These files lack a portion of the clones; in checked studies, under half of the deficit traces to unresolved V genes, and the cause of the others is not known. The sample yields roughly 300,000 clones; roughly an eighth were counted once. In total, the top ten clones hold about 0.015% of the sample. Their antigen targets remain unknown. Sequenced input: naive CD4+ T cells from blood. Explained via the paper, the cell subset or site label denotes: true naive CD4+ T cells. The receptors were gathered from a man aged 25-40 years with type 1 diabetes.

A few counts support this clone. Written as DNA, the CDR3 is TGTGCCAGCATGATAAGGGGTTTTGGTACAGATACGCAGTATTTT. It codes for CASMIRGFGTDTQYF. The chain couples TRBV28 to TRBJ2-3; a possible D gene is TRBD1 (5 bases). Germline assignment: CDR1 MDHEN and CDR2 SYDVKM. V lost 7 bases, J lost 3 bases, and 17 bases lay in between. The CDR3 is 15 amino acids.

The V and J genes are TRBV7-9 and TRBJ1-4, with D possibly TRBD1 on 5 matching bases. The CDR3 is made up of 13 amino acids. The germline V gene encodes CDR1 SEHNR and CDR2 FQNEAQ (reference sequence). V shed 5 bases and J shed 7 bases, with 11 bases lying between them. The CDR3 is CASSLRVTEKLFF. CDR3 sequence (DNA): TGTGCCAGCAGCCTCAGGGTGACTGAAAAACTGTTTTTT.

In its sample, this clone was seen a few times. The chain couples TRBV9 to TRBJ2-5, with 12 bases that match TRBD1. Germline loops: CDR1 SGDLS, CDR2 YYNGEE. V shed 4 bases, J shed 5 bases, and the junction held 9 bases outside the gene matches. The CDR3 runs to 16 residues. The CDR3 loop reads CASSFSGQGAFETQYF. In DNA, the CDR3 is TGTGCCAGCAGCTTTTCGGGACAGGGGGCTTTCGAGACCCAGTACTTC.

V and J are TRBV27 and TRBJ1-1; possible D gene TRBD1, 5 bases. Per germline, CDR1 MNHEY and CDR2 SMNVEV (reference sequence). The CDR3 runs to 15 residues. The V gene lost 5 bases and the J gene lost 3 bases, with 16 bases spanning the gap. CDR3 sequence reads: CASSPGGGLDTEAFF. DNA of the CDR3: TGTGCCAGCAGTCCCGGGGGGGGTCTGGACACTGAAGCTTTCTTT.

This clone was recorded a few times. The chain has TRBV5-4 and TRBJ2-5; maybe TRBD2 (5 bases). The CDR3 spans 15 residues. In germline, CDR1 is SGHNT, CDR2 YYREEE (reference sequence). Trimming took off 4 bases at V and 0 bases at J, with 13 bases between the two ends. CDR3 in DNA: TGTGCCAGCAGCCGGACTTACATAAACCAAGAGACCCAGTACTTC. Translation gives CASSRTYINQETQYF.

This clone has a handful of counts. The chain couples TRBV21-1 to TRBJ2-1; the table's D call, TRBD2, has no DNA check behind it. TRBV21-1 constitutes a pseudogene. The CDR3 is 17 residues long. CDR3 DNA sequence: TGTGCCAGCACTCAAGTCTCTCGCGGGGTCCTTTCGGATGAGCAGTTCTTC. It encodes CASTQVSRGVLSDEQFF.

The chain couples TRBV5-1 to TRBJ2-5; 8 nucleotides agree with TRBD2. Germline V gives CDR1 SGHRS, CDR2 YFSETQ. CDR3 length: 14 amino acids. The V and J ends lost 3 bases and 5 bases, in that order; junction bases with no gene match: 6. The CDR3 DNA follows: TGCGCCAGCAGCTCGAGCGGGAGACGGGAGACCCAGTACTTC. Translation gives CASSSSGRRETQYF. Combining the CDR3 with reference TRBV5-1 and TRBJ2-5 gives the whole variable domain KAGVTQTPRYLIKTRGQQVTLSCSPISGHRSVSWYQQTPGQGLQFLFEYFSETQRNKGNFPGRFSGRQFSNSRSEMNVSTLELGDSALYLCASSSSGRRETQYFGPGTRLLVL.

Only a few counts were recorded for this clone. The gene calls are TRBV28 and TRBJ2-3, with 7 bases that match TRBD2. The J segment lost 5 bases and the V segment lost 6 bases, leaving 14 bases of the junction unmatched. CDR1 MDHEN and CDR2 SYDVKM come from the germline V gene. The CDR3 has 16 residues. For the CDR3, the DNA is TGTGCCAGCAGGGGTAGCGGGCCCCAAGGAGGAGATACGCAGTATTTT. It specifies CASRGSGPQGGDTQYF.

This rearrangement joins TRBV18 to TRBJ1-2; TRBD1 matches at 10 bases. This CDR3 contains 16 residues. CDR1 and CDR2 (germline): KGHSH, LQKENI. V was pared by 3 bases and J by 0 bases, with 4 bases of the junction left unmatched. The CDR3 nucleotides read TGTGCCAGCTCACCCCGGGGGACAGGGGCTAACTATGGCTACACCTTC. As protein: CASSPRGTGANYGYTF.

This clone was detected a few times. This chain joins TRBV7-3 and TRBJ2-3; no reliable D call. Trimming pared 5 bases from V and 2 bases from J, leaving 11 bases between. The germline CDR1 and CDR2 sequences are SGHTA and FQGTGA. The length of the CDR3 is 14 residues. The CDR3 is CASSNFGPTDTQYF. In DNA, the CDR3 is TGTGCCAGCAGCAATTTTGGGCCCACAGATACGCAGTATTTT.

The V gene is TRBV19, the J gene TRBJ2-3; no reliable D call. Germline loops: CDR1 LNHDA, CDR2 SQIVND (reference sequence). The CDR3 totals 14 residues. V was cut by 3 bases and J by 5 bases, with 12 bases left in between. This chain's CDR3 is CASSMEFSGDTQYF. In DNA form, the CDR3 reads TGTGCCAGTAGTATGGAATTTTCGGGAGATACGCAGTATTTT.

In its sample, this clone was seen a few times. CDR3 region: CASSRSGRSYNEQFF. DNA for the CDR3: TGTGCCAGCAGCCGAAGCGGGAGGTCCTACAATGAGCAGTTCTTC. The V call is TRBV28, the J call TRBJ2-1; TRBD2 aligns across 9 bases. This CDR3 region has 15 residues. Germline V gene lookup returns CDR1 MDHEN and CDR2 SYDVKM. V was pared by 6 bases and J by 1 base, with 4 bases of the junction left unmatched.

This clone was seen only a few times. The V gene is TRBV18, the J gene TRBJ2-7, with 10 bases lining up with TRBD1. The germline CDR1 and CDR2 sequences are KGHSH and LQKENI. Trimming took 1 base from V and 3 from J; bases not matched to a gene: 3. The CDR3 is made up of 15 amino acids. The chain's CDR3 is CASSPRDRGDYEQYF. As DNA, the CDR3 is TGTGCCAGCTCACCACGGGACAGGGGCGACTACGAGCAGTACTTC.

The CDR3 loop reads CASTMGSPYEQYF. CDR3 DNA sequence: TGTGCCAGCACTATGGGCAGCCCCTACGAGCAGTACTTC. The rearrangement uses TRBV28 and TRBJ2-7; D is undetermined. The CDR3 is 13 residues long. Germline CDR1 MDHEN, CDR2 SYDVKM. V was cut by 7 bases and J by 2 bases, with 12 bases left in between.

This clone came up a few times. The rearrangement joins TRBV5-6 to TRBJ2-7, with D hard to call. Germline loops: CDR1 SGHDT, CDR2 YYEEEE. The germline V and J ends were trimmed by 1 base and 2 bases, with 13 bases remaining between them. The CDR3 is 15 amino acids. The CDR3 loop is CASSLKFDSTYEQYF. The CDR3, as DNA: TGTGCCAGCAGCTTGAAGTTTGACTCCACCTACGAGCAGTACTTC.

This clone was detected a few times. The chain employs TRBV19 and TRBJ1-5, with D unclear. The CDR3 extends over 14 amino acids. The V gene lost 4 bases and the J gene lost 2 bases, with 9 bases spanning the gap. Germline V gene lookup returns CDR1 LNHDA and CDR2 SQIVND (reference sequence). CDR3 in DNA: TGTGCCAGTAGTAGGGAGGTCGGCAATCAGCCCCAGCATTTT. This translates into CASSREVGNQPQHF.

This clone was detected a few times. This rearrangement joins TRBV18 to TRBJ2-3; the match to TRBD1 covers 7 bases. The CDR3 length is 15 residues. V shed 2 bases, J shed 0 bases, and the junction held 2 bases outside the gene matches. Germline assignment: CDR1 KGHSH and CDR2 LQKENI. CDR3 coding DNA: TGTGCCAGCTCACCATGGACAGGAAGCACAGATACGCAGTATTTT. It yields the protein CASSPWTGSTDTQYF.

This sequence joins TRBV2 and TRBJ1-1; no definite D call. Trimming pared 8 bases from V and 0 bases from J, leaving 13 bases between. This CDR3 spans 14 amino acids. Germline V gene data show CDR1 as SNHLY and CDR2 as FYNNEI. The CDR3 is CASPKENLNTEAFF. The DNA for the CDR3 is TGTGCCAGCCCGAAGGAGAACTTGAACACTGAAGCTTTCTTT.

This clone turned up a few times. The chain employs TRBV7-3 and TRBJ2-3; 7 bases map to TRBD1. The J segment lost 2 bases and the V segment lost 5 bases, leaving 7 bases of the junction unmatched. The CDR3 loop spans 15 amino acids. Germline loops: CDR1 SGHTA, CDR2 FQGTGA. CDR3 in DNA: TGTGCCAGCAGCCCACGACAGGGTCACACAGATACGCAGTATTTT. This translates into CASSPRQGHTDTQYF. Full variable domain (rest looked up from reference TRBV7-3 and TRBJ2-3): GAGVSQTPSNKVTEKGKYVELRCDPISGHTALYWYRQSLGQGPEFLIYFQGTGAADDSGLPNDRFFAVRPEGSVSTLKIQRTERGDSAVYLCASSPRQGHTDTQYFGPGTRLTVL.